These 10 T cell receptor beta chains came from one sample sequenced in a study of blood T cell repertoires in COVID-19. The protocol was immunoSEQ multiplex PCR, while the TCRdb copy is restricted to in-frame clones and leaves out a portion. The sample has 150,000 to 200,000 clones, approximately 91% seen once; the top ten hold approximately 2.1%. The material sequenced was peripheral blood. These receptor sequences come from a man between 65 and 80 years old with active or convalescent COVID-19.

The rearrangement joins TRBV18 to TRBJ1-3; the D gene is possibly TRBD1 (6 bases). Germline V gene sequence: CDR1 KGHSH, CDR2 LQKENI. V lost 2 bases, J lost 4 bases, and 18 bases lay in between. CDR3 size: 17 residues. The CDR3 loop reads CASSPKTGQGRGNTIYF. The CDR3 DNA follows: TGTGCCAGCTCACCAAAAACGGGCCAGGGGCGAGGAAACACCATATATTTT.

The rearrangement joins TRBV9 to TRBJ2-3; D is perhaps TRBD2 (8 bases). V was shortened by 2 bases and J by 4 bases, with 14 bases between the two germline ends. CDR3 length: 15 residues. Germline V gene data show CDR1 as SGDLS and CDR2 as YYNGEE. The CDR3 reads CASSVSGTVPDTQYF. The CDR3 region has the DNA TGTGCCAGCAGCGTTAGCGGGACAGTGCCAGATACGCAGTATTTT.

V is TRBV27 and J is TRBJ2-1; TRBD2 matches 14 bases. Germline trimming cut 10 bases from V and 11 bases from J; bases unmatched to any gene: 10. The CDR3 sequence is 14 residues long. CDR1 and CDR2 (germline): MNHEY, SMNVEV (reference sequence). CDR3 coding DNA: TGTGCCACGAAACCGGGACTAGCGGGAGAAAAGCAGTTCTTC. Residues: CATKPGLAGEKQFF.

This clone was found a few times. V gene TRBV30 combines with J gene TRBJ2-1; tentative D call: TRBD1 (6 bases). Germline V CDR1 and CDR2: GTSNPN, SVGIG (reference sequence). The ends were cut back, 5 bases at V and 8 bases at J, with 16 bases in the middle. There are 13 residues in the CDR3. This CDR3 is CAWRIRGSDEQFF. The CDR3 DNA reads TGTGCCTGGCGAATAAGGGGGAGCGATGAGCAGTTCTTC. Supplemented by reference TRBV30 and TRBJ2-1, the full variable domain reads SQTIHQWPATLVQPVGSPLSLECTVEGTSNPNLYWYRQAAGRGLQLLFYSVGIGQISSEVPQNLSASRPQDRQFILSSKKLLLSDSGFYLCAWRIRGSDEQFFGPGTRLTVL.

Here the CDR3 reads CASYSSGKGWEQFF. The CDR3 DNA is TGTGCCTCCTATAGTAGCGGGAAAGGCTGGGAGCAGTTCTTC. V gene TRBV2 combines with J gene TRBJ2-1, with 8 bases matching TRBD2. J lost 10 bases, V lost 11 bases, and 16 bases had no gene match. Germline CDR1 is SNHLY and CDR2 is FYNNEI. The CDR3 runs to 14 residues.

V gene TRBV5-4 combines with J gene TRBJ2-7; 15 bases are a match to TRBD2. This CDR3 is 15 amino acids long. The J segment lost 7 bases and the V segment lost 4 bases, leaving 6 bases of the junction unmatched. The V gene's germline CDR1 is SGHNT and CDR2 YYREEE (reference sequence). The CDR3 region has the DNA TGTGCCAGCAGCCAAGGACTAGCGGGAGGGGGTGAGCAGTACTTC. It is translated as CASSQGLAGGGEQYF.

The V call is TRBV21-1, the J call TRBJ2-1; no check of the table's D call, TRBD1, against the DNA was made. TRBV21-1 is flagged as a pseudogene. This CDR3 spans 13 amino acids. The CDR3 reads CASLLYQGNEQFF. CDR3 sequence (DNA): TGTGCCAGCTTGCTTTATCAGGGTAATGAGCAGTTCTTC.

The genes are TRBV11-2 and TRBJ2-1, with D uncertain. This CDR3 region has 13 residues. Germline lookup yields CDR1 SGHAT and CDR2 FQNNGV. Trimming removed 0 bases at V and 8 bases at J, with 8 bases between. Here the CDR3 DNA reads TGTGCCAGCAGCTTAGACCCCGTCGATGAGCAGTTCTTC. This gives the protein CASSLDPVDEQFF.

The V call is TRBV7-9, the J call TRBJ2-3; D unclear. The germline V gene has CDR1 SEHNR and CDR2 FQNEAQ (reference sequence). Trimming took off 8 bases at V and 2 bases at J, with 17 bases between the two ends. There are 15 residues in the CDR3. CDR3: CASSFSGPNTDTQYF. CDR3 in DNA: TGTGCCAGCTCCTTTTCTGGGCCCAACACAGATACGCAGTATTTT.

The rearrangement links TRBV5-1 to TRBJ1-1, with TRBD1 identical over 7 bases. Germline V gene data show CDR1 as SGHRS and CDR2 as YFSETQ. The CDR3 has 16 residues. Losses at the gene ends were 0 bases for V and 0 bases for J; bases not matched to a gene: 5. The CDR3 sequence: CASSLGGTALNTEAFF. The CDR3, as DNA: TGCGCCAGCAGCTTGGGGGGGACAGCTCTGAACACTGAAGCTTTCTTT.